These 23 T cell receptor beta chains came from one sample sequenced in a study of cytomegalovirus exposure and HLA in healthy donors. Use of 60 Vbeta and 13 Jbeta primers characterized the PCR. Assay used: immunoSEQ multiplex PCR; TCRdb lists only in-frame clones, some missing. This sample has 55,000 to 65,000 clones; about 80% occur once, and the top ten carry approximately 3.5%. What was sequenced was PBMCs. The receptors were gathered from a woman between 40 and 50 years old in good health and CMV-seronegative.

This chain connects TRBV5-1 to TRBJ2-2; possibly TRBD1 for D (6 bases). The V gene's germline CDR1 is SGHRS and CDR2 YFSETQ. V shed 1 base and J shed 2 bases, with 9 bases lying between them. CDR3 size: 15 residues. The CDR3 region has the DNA TGCGCCAGCAGCTTGAAACAGGGAAACACCGGGGAGCTGTTTTTT. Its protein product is CASSLKQGNTGELFF.

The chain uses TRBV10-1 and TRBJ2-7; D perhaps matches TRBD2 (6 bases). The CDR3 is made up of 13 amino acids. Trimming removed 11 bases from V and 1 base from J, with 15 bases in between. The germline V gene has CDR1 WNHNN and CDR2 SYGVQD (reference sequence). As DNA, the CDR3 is TGCGCCGCCCTGGGGGACTCTTCCTACGAGCAGTACTTC. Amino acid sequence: CAALGDSSYEQYF.

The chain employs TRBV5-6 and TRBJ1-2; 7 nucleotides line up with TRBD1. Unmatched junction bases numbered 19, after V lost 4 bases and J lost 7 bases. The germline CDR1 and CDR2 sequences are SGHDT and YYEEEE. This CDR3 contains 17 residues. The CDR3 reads CASSRKTGQAGVGGYTF. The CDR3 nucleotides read TGTGCCAGCAGCCGAAAAACAGGACAGGCCGGAGTTGGTGGCTACACCTTC.

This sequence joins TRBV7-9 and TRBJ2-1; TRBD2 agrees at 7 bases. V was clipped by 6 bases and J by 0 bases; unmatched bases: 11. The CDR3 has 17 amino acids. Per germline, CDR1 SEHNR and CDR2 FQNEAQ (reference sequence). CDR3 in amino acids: CASSLPGLINSYNEQFF. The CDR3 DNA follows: TGTGCCAGCAGTCTCCCGGGACTAATAAACTCCTACAATGAGCAGTTCTTC. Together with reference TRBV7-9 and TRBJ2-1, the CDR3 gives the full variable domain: DTGVSQNPRHKITKRGQNVTFRCDPISEHNRLYWYRQTLGQGPEFLTYFQNEAQLEKSRLLSDRFSAERPKGSFSTLEIQRTEQGDSAMYLCASSLPGLINSYNEQFFGPGTRLTVL.

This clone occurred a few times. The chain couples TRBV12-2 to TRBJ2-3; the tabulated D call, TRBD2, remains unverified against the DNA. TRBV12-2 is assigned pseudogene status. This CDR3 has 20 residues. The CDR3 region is CASRLADVRPEREAVDTQYF. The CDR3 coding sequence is TGTGCAAGTCGCTTAGCCGACGTAAGACCTGAGCGGGAGGCAGTAGATACGCAGTATTTT.

The CDR3 bases are TGTGCCAGCAGCCAAACCGCTGGCGGGAGAGGAACAGATACGCAGTATTTT. It encodes CASSQTAGGRGTDTQYF. The J gene is TRBJ2-3, the V gene TRBV7-6, with 7 nucleotides matching TRBD2. The CDR3 has 17 amino acids. Trimming removed 5 bases from V and 3 bases from J; junction bases left unmatched: 14. The germline gives CDR1 SGHVS, CDR2 FNYEAQ.

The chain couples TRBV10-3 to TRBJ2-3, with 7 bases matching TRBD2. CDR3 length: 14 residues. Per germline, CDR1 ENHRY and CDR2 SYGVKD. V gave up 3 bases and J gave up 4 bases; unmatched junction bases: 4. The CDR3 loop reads CAISDSGWSDTQYF. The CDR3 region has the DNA TGTGCCATCAGTGATAGCGGGTGGTCAGATACGCAGTATTTT.

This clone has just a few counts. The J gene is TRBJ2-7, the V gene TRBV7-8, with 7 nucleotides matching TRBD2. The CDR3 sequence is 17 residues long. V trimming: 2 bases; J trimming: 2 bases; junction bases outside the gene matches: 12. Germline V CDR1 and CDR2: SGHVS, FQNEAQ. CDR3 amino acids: CASSLTGAGEGAYEQYF. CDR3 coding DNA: TGTGCCAGCAGCTTAACTGGTGCGGGAGAGGGAGCCTACGAGCAGTACTTC.

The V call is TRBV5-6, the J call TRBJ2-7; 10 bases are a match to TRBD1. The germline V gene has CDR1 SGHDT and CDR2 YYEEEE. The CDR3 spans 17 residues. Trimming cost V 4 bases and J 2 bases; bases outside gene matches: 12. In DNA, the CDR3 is TGTGCCAGCAGCCTTGACAGGGGGCGCCGTGTTCCCTACGAGCAGTACTTC. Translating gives CASSLDRGRRVPYEQYF.

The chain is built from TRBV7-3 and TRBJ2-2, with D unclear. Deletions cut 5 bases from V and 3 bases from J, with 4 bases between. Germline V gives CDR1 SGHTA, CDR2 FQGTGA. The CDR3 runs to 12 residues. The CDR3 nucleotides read TGTGCCAGCAGCACTTACACCGGGGAGCTGTTTTTT. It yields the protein CASSTYTGELFF.

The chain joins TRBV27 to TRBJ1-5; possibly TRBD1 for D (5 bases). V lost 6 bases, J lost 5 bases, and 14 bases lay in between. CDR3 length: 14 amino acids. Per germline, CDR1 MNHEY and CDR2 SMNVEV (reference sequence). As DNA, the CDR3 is TGTGCCAGCAGAGTGACAGCCTCGTATCAGCCCCAGCATTTT. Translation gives CASRVTASYQPQHF.

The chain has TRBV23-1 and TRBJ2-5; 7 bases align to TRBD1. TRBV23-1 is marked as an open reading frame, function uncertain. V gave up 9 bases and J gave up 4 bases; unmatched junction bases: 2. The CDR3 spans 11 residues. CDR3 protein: CARGQLETQYF. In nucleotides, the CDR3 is TGCGCCAGGGGACAGCTAGAGACCCAGTACTTC.

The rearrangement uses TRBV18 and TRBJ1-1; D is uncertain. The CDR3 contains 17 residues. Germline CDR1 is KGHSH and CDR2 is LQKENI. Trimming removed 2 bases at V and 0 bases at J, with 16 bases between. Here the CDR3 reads CASSPDLQIRLNTEAFF. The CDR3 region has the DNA TGTGCCAGCTCACCAGACTTACAAATAAGACTGAACACTGAAGCTTTCTTT.

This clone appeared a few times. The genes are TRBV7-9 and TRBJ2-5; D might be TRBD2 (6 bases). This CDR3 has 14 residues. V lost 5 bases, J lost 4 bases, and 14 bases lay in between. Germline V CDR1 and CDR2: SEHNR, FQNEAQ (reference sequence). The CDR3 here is CASSLRGARETQYF. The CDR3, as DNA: TGTGCCAGCAGCCTTCGCGGGGCGAGAGAGACCCAGTACTTC.

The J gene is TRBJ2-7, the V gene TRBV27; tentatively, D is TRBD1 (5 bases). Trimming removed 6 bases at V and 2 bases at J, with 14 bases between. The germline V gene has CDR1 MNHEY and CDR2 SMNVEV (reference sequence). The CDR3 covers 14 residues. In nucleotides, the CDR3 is TGTGCCAGCAGCCCGACAGACCTGGCCTACGAGCAGTACTTC. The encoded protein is CASSPTDLAYEQYF.

The CDR3 spells CASSLRGQGGNTIYF. CDR3 in DNA: TGTGCCAGCAGTTTAAGGGGACAGGGAGGAAACACCATATATTTT. The chain has TRBV28 and TRBJ1-3; TRBD1 matches at 9 bases. The junction had 3 bases not matched to a gene; V was cut back by 2 bases and J by 4 bases. The length of the CDR3 is 15 residues. Germline loops: CDR1 MDHEN, CDR2 SYDVKM. Full variable domain (rest looked up from reference TRBV28 and TRBJ1-3): DVKVTQSSRYLVKRTGEKVFLECVQDMDHENMFWYRQDPGLGLRLIYFSYDVKMKEKGDIPEGYSVSREKKERFSLILESASTNQTSMYLCASSLRGQGGNTIYFGEGSWLTVV.

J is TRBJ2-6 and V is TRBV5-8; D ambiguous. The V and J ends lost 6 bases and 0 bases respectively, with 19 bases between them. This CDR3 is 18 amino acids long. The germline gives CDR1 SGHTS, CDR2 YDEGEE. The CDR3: CASTYWSPTFSGANVLTF. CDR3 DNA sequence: TGTGCCAGCACCTACTGGTCTCCTACCTTCTCTGGGGCCAACGTCCTGACTTTC.

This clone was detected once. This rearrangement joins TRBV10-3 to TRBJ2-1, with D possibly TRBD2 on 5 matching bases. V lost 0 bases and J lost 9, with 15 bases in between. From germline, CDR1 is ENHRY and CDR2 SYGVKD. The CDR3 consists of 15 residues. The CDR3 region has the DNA TGTGCCATCAGTGAGTCTTCGGGGTCTCTCCTTGAGCAGTTCTTC. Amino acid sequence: CAISESSGSLLEQFF.

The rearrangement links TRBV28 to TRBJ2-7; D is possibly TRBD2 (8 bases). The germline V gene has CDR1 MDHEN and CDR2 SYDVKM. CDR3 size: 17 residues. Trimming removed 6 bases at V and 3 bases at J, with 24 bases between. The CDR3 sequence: CASRGTVAGRTNYEQYF. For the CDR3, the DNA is TGTGCCAGCAGGGGGACAGTAGCGGGAAGGACTAACTACGAGCAGTACTTC.

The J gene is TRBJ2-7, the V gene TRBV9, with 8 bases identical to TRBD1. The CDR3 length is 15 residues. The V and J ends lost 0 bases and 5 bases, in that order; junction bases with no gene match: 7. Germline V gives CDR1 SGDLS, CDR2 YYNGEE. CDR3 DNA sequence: TGTGCCAGCAGCGTAGGTCTGGACAGGGCTAACGAGCAGTACTTC. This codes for CASSVGLDRANEQYF. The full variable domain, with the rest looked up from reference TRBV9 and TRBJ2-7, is DSGVTQTPKHLITATGQRVTLRCSPRSGDLSVYWYQQSLDQGLQFLIQYYNGEERAKGNILERFSAQQFPDLHSELNLSSLELGDSALYFCASSVGLDRANEQYFGPGTRLTVT.

This CDR3 reads CASSQGTSGIVTEQFF. CDR3 sequence (DNA): TGTGCCAGCAGCCAAGGGACTAGCGGGATCGTCACTGAGCAGTTCTTC. The chain is built from TRBV4-2 and TRBJ2-1, with 12 positions matching TRBD2. This CDR3 has 16 residues. Germline V CDR1 and CDR2: LGHNA, YNFKEQ. V shed 1 base and J 9 bases; nucleotides not matched to a gene: 7.

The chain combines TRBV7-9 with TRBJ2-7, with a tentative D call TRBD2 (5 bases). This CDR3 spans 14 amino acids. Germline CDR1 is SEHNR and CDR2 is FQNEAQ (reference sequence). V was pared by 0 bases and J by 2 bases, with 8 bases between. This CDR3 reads CASSLAGMPYEQYF. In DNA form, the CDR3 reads TGTGCCAGCAGCTTAGCCGGGATGCCCTACGAGCAGTACTTC.

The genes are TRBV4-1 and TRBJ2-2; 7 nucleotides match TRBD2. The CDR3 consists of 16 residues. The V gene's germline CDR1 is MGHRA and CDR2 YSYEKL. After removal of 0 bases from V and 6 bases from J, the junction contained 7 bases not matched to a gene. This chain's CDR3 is CASSQDWGRAAGELFF. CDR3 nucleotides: TGCGCCAGCAGCCAAGATTGGGGGAGGGCCGCCGGGGAGCTGTTTTTT.